These T cell receptor beta chains were read from a single sample in a study of sequential checkpoint blockade in melanoma. Measured with immunoSEQ multiplex PCR; TCRdb has only the in-frame clones, and not every one. The data contain approximately 21,000 clones, roughly four fifths of them singletons. The specimen comprised CD8+ T cells sorted from blood (inferred from file names), sampled from a patient given nivolumab and ipilimumab in sequence. Receptors originate from a human donor with melanoma. Both conserved end residues are part of each CDR3. A D gene is named only where the DNA matches it firmly. Clone size, where shown, is once, few, many, or a class for clones that have expanded.

d_call | clone_size | j_call | v_call | cdr3_nt | cdr3_aa
TRBD1 | - | TRBJ2-3 | TRBV10-3 | TGTGCCATCAGTGTCAAACCTTCAGGACAGGGGATCACAGATACGCAGTATTTT | CAISVKPSGQGITDTQYF
TRBD1 | once | TRBJ1-4 | TRBV7-8 | TGTGCCAGCAGCCCACTCGGACAGGGGCGTGAAAAACTGTTTTTT | CASSPLGQGREKLFF
- | - | TRBJ2-7 | TRBV7-9 | TGTGCCAGCAGCTTAGCCTCCCCCGAGCAGTACTTC | CASSLASPEQYF
TRBD2 | few | TRBJ2-1 | TRBV27 | TGTGCCAGCAGTCGTAGCGGGGGCAGCTCCTACAATGAGCAGTTCTTC | CASSRSGGSSYNEQFF
TRBD1 | - | TRBJ2-7 | TRBV5-1 | TGCGCCAGCAGGGGACAGGGACGCTACGAGCAGTACTTC | CASRGQGRYEQYF
TRBD1 | few | TRBJ2-7 | TRBV11-3 | TGTGCCAGCAGCTTAGGGGACAGCTACGAGCAGTACTTC | CASSLGDSYEQYF
TRBD1 | - | TRBJ2-5 | TRBV28 | TGTGCCAGCAGTTTTGACAGGGCTCTCCAAGAGACCCAGTACTTC | CASSFDRALQETQYF
- | large | TRBJ1-2 | TRBV10-3 | TGTGCCATCAGTGACCTACCGGTAAACTATGGCTACACCTTC | CAISDLPVNYGYTF
- | - | TRBJ2-1 | TRBV28 | TGTGCCAGCAGCCCGGAGGGGAGCTCCTACAATGAGCAGTTCTTC | CASSPEGSSYNEQFF
TRBD1 | once | TRBJ1-2 | TRBV4-3 | TGCGCCAGCAGCCAAGGGGACAGGGACTATGGCTACACCTTC | CASSQGDRDYGYTF
- | once | TRBJ1-4 | TRBV28 | TGTGCCAGCAGTTTATCGAGTTTGACTAATGAAAAACTGTTTTTT | CASSLSSLTNEKLFF
- | - | TRBJ1-5 | TRBV11-2 | TGTGCCAGCAGCTTAGATGAATCAGGGAGGCAGCCCCAGCATTTT | CASSLDESGRQPQHF
TRBD2 | - | TRBJ2-3 | TRBV6-5 | TGTGCCAGCAGTTACGCAGGCGGGGGGGGTGCAGATACGCAGTATTTT | CASSYAGGGGADTQYF
- | - | TRBJ1-1 | TRBV10-1 | TGCGCCAGCAGTAAAGGACTCTCCACTGAAGCTTTCTTT | CASSKGLSTEAFF